The subject of this entry is one T cell receptor (beta chain). What it binds is unknown. The data belong to a study of cytomegalovirus exposure and HLA in healthy donors. Study results and caveats: Whilst most TCR sequences proved rare, a subset of public TCRs occurred across many donors.

The protocol was immunoSEQ multiplex PCR, while the TCRdb copy is restricted to in-frame clones and leaves out a portion. Of tens of thousands of clones in the sample, 93% were seen once. The CDR3 is 15 amino acids. V lost 3 bases to trimming and J lost 1 base, with 11 bases between them. Germline V CDR1 and CDR2: LNHDA, SQIVND (reference sequence). The sample taken for sequencing was PBMCs. This TCR derives from a woman younger than 35 in good health and CMV-seronegative. The gene calls are TRBV19 and TRBJ2-3, with D possibly being TRBD1 (5 bases). The CDR3 DNA reads as TGTGCCAGTAGTATTCAGGGATTTGGCACAGATACGCAGTATTTT. This codes for CASSIQGFGTDTQYF.